This TCR beta chain was sequenced in a study of T cell responses to AZD1222 COVID-19 vaccine. General study findings and limits: Donors were largely white British and mainly female; clonal diversity was possibly underestimated.

This clone was counted only a few times. The antigen remains unidentified. Data came from immunoSEQ multiplex PCR; TCRdb stores just in-frame clones and leaves some out. The table shows 98,000 or so clones, with about 90% occurring only once. Sequencing was performed on peripheral blood, taken 28 days after the second AZD1222 dose. The TCR was taken from an adult who received the AZD1222 COVID-19 vaccine.

DNA of the CDR3: TGTGCCACCAGCCCCATGGGGACTAACACCGGGGAGCTGTTTTTT. It yields the protein CATSPMGTNTGELFF. The rearrangement joins TRBV24-1 to TRBJ2-2; D perhaps matches TRBD2 (6 bases). V was shortened by 7 bases and J by 2 bases, with 13 bases between the two germline ends. This CDR3 spans 15 amino acids. The germline gives CDR1 KGHDR, CDR2 SFDVKD.